This T cell receptor (beta chain) was captured by sequencing in a study of cytomegalovirus exposure and HLA in healthy donors. Findings and limits, study-wide: For cytomegalovirus status, the classifier reportedly gave diagnoses with high specificity and sensitivity.

A remark on this clone: Its antigen is unidentified.

The CDR3 spans 14 residues. Germline V gene lookup returns CDR1 MNHEY and CDR2 SMNVEV (reference sequence). V was trimmed by 5 bases and J by 5 bases, leaving 15 bases between them. The data were produced by immunoSEQ multiplex PCR, yet TCRdb's version contains in-frame clones alone and is incomplete. The sample contains a few hundred thousand clones, 90% of which appear only once. The chain combines TRBV27 with TRBJ2-5; D might be TRBD2 (5 bases). Sequenced input: PBMCs. The receptor's source is a woman in her late teens or twenties in good health and CMV-seronegative. In nucleotides, the CDR3 is TGTGCCAGCAGTCCGCGGACGGGGTGGGAGACCCAGTACTTC. Protein product: CASSPRTGWETQYF.